One T cell receptor (beta chain) is described in this entry. Its matching antigen is unknown. Amplification used 60 Vbeta primers and 13 Jbeta primers. Clones were sequenced by immunoSEQ multiplex PCR, and TCRdb holds only the in-frame ones, with some missing. The table shows about 81,000 clones, with around 80% occurring only once. The CDR3 contains 13 residues. Germline CDR1 reads SGHTA; CDR2 reads FQGNSA. V was shortened by 5 bases and J by 3 bases, with 9 bases between the two germline ends. These data come from a study of cytomegalovirus exposure and HLA in healthy donors. Regarding the study as a whole: Most likely, a cluster of highly shared sequence variants arose as a sequencing artifact. HLA alleles were associated with fewer than 20,000 TCR beta sequences in a later analysis at 0.05 false discovery rate. The study designated about 180 TCR beta chains cytomegalovirus-associated.

The clonotype originates from a man between 45 and 60 years old in good health and CMV-seropositive. V is TRBV7-2 and J is TRBJ2-3; a possible D gene is TRBD2 (5 bases). Sequenced: PBMCs. In DNA, the CDR3 is TGTGCCAGCAGCGTCTTAGCGACAGATACGCAGTATTTT. Translation: CASSVLATDTQYF.